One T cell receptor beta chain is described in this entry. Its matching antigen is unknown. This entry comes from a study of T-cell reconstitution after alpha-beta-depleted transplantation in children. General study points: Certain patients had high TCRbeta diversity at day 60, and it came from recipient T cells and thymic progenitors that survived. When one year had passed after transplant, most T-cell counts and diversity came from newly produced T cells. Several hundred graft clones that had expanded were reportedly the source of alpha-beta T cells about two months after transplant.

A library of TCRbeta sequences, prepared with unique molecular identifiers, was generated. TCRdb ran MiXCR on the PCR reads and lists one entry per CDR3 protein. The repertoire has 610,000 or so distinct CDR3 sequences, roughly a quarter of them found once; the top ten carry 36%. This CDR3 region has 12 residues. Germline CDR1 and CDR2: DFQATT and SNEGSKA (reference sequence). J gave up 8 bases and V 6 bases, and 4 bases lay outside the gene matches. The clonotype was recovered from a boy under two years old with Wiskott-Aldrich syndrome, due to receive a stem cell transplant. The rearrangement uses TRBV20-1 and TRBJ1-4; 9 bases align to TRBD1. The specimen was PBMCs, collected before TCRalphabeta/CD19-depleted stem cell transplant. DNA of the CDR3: TGCAGTGCACAGGGGGCAGGAGAAAAACTGTTTTTT. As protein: CSAQGAGEKLFF.